This TCR beta chain was captured in a study of T cell changes during pregnancy in multiple sclerosis. The ends lost 0 bases at V and 2 bases at J; junction bases unmatched: 2. There are 15 residues in the CDR3. Germline V lookup: CDR1 MNHEY, CDR2 SVGAGI. The protocol was immunoSEQ multiplex PCR, while the TCRdb copy is restricted to in-frame clones and leaves out a portion. Of some 49,000 clones listed, roughly 89% are singletons. This sample comprised peripheral blood, obtained after pregnancy. This receptor was taken from a female donor in good health, enrolled as a control in a pregnancy study. The rearrangement joins TRBV6-5 to TRBJ1-2; 8 nucleotides agree with TRBD1. The CDR3 sequence is CASSYSPGGNYGYTF. The CDR3 DNA is TGTGCCAGCAGTTACTCTCCAGGGGGCAACTATGGCTACACCTTC.